These T cell receptor beta chains were read from a single sample in a study of blood T cell repertoires in COVID-19. The table came from immunoSEQ multiplex PCR; TCRdb's copy has only in-frame clones and leaves some out. The sample contains 260,000 or so clones, around 88% of which appear only once. Material for sequencing was PBMCs or T cells enriched from blood (not recorded which). These receptors were collected from a woman between 40 and 55 years old with acute COVID-19. Both conserved end residues are part of each CDR3. A D gene is named only where the DNA matches it firmly. Size is stated for part of the rows, as once, few or many counts, or as a class when the clone is expanded.

j_gene: TRBJ2-7; abundance: -; v_gene: TRBV15; d_gene: -; CDR3nt: TGTGCCACCAGCAAACCTATATTGACAGGAGGTTACGAGCAGTACTTC; CDR3aa: CATSKPILTGGYEQYF
j_gene: TRBJ2-3; abundance: -; v_gene: TRBV27; d_gene: -; CDR3nt: TGTGCCAGCAGGATCGAGACGCAGGGAACAGATACGCAGTATTTT; CDR3aa: CASRIETQGTDTQYF
j_gene: TRBJ2-7; abundance: -; v_gene: TRBV5-1; d_gene: -; CDR3nt: TGCGCCAGCAGCTTGAACGCCTGGGCAGGGGCGATAATGACCTACGAGCAGTACTTC; CDR3aa: CASSLNAWAGAIMTYEQYF
j_gene: TRBJ1-1; abundance: -; v_gene: TRBV10-3; d_gene: -; CDR3nt: TGTGCCATCAGTGAGGGGGCGGGAAACACTGAAGCTTTCTTT; CDR3aa: CAISEGAGNTEAFF
j_gene: TRBJ1-1; abundance: few; v_gene: TRBV6-5; d_gene: -; CDR3nt: TGTGCCAGCAGGGGGATTGCGGGATCCTTGGGCGCTTTCTTT; CDR3aa: CASRGIAGSLGAFF
j_gene: TRBJ1-3; abundance: -; v_gene: TRBV27; d_gene: TRBD1; CDR3nt: TGTGCCAGCAGCCCGGGACAGGGTGCGAGGGACACCATATATTTT; CDR3aa: CASSPGQGARDTIYF
j_gene: TRBJ1-2; abundance: -; v_gene: TRBV7-2; d_gene: TRBD1; CDR3nt: TGTGCCAGCAGCCCCCGGGAGACAGGGGTCCTTGTTGGCTATGGCTACACCTTC; CDR3aa: CASSPRETGVLVGYGYTF
j_gene: TRBJ2-1; abundance: -; v_gene: TRBV21-1; d_gene: -; CDR3nt: TGTGCCAGCAGCAAACAGGACAATGAGCAGTTCTTC; CDR3aa: CASSKQDNEQFF
j_gene: TRBJ1-4; abundance: -; v_gene: TRBV7-9; d_gene: TRBD1; CDR3nt: TGTGCCAGCAGGAAAGACAGGGGTGGGGAAAAACTGTTTTTT; CDR3aa: CASRKDRGGEKLFF
j_gene: TRBJ1-5; abundance: -; v_gene: TRBV12-3/TRBV12-4; d_gene: -; CDR3nt: TGTGCCAGCAGTTTTTCGGATCAGCCCCAGCATTTT; CDR3aa: CASSFSDQPQHF
j_gene: TRBJ1-2; abundance: once; v_gene: TRBV24-1; d_gene: -; CDR3nt: TGTGCCACCAGTGATTCATCAGGGAATAACTATGGCTACACCTTC; CDR3aa: CATSDSSGNNYGYTF
j_gene: TRBJ1-1; abundance: -; v_gene: TRBV2; d_gene: -; CDR3nt: TGTGCCAGCAGTGAAGCCCCCGAGGGTGAAAACACTGAAGCTTTCTTT; CDR3aa: CASSEAPEGENTEAFF
j_gene: TRBJ2-7; abundance: -; v_gene: TRBV10-2; d_gene: -; CDR3nt: TGCGCCAGCGGGGGCCTAGCGGACTACGAGCAGTACTTC; CDR3aa: CASGGLADYEQYF
j_gene: TRBJ1-1; abundance: -; v_gene: TRBV19; d_gene: TRBD1; CDR3nt: TGTGCCAGTAGCCCGGGACAGGGAGGCACTGAAGCTTTCTTT; CDR3aa: CASSPGQGGTEAFF